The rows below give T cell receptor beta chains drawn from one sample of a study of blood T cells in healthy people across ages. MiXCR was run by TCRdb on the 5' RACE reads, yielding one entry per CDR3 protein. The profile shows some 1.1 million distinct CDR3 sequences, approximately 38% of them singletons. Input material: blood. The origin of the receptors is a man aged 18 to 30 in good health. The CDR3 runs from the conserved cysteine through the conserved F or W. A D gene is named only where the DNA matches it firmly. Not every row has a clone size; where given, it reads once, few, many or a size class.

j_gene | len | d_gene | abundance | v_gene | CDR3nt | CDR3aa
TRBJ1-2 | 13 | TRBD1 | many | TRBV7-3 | TGTGCCAGCAGCCAGGGGGAAAACTATGGCTACACCTTC | CASSQGENYGYTF
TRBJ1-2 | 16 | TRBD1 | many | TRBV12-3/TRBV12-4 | TGTGCCAGCACCCCTCGGGACAGGTTGATTGTCGGTGGCTACACCTTC | CASTPRDRLIVGGYTF
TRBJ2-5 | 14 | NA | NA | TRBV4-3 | TGCGCCAGCAGCCCCGTGAGGACAGAAGAGACCCAGTACTTC | CASSPVRTEETQYF
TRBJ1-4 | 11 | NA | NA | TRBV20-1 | TGCAGTGCTAAGGACGGTGAAAAACTGTTTTTT | CSAKDGEKLFF
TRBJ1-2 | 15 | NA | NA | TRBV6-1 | TGTGCCAGCAGTGAATCGCCCCCCTTTCACTATGGCTACACCTTC | CASSESPPFHYGYTF
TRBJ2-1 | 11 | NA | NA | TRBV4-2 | TGTGCCAGCAGCCAAGGATACGAGCAGTTCTTC | CASSQGYEQFF
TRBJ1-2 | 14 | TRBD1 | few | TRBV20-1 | TGCAGTGCTCGGACAGGGGCGTCAACCTATGGCTACACCTTC | CSARTGASTYGYTF
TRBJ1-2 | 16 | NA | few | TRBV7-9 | TGTGCCAGCAGTTCTCCAGACACCTCTCTTCCCTATGGCTACACCTTC | CASSSPDTSLPYGYTF
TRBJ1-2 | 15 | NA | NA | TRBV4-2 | TGTGCCAGCAGCCAAGATCGCAGGGTTTCCTATGGCTACACCTTC | CASSQDRRVSYGYTF
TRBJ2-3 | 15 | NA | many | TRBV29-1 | TGCAGCGTCAATGGGGGCCTCATGAGCACAGATACGCAGTATTTT | CSVNGGLMSTDTQYF
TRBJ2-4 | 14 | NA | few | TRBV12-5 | TGTGCTAGTGGTTTGTCGGTGGACATTCCACACCGGTACTTC | CASGLSVDIPHRYF
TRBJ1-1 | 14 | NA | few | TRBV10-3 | TGTGCCATCAATAAAGGAGTTGGGAACACTGAAGCTTTCTTT | CAINKGVGNTEAFF
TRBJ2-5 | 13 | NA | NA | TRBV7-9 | TGTGCCAGCAGCTTTAATCCCGAAGAGACCCAGTACTTC | CASSFNPEETQYF
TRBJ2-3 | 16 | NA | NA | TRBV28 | TGTGCCAGCAGAACCCATGGGGGGGCCCGCACAGATACGCAGTATTTT | CASRTHGGARTDTQYF
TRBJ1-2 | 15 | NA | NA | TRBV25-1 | TGTGCCAGCAGTGAATCCGACGCTGGGGCCTATGGCTACACCTTC | CASSESDAGAYGYTF
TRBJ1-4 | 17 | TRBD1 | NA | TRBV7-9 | TGTGCCAGCAGCTCCTCGACAGGGGATACCACTCATGAAAAACTGTTTTTT | CASSSSTGDTTHEKLFF
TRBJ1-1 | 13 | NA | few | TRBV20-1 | TGCAGTGCTAGATCGGGGATGAACACTGAAGCTTTCTTT | CSARSGMNTEAFF
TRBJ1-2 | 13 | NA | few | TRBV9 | TGTGCCAGCAGCGGGACCTTGGGCTATGGCTACACCTTC | CASSGTLGYGYTF
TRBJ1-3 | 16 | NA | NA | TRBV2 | TGTGCCAGCAGTTCAAGGGTGGACCTCCCAGGAAACACCATATATTTT | CASSSRVDLPGNTIYF
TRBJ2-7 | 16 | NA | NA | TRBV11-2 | TGTGCCAGCAGCCGCTTGCCGCGGAGGTCCTACAATGAGCAGTACTTC | CASSRLPRRSYNEQYF
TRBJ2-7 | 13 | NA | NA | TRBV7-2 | TGTGCCAGCAGCCTGCCATCCCTTAGCGAGCAGTACTTC | CASSLPSLSEQYF
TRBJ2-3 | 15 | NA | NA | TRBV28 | TGTGCCAGCAGTCCCGGGCAGGGAGGCACAGATGCGCAGTATTTT | CASSPGQGGTDAQYF
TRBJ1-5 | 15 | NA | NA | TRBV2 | TGTGCCAGCAGTCCCGGCCACAATAGCAATCAGCCCCAGCATTTT | CASSPGHNSNQPQHF
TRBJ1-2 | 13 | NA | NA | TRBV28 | TGTGCCAGCAGTTCCCCCGGGGTCACTGGCTACACCTTC | CASSSPGVTGYTF
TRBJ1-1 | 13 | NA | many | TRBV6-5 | TGTGCCAGCACCCTAGGGGGGAACACTGAAGCTTTCTTT | CASTLGGNTEAFF
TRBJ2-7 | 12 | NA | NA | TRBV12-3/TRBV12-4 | TGTGCCAGCAGTTTCCGAACTTACGAGCAGTACTTC | CASSFRTYEQYF
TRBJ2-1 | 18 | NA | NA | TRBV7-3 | TGTGCCAGCAGCTTACGGGGTTTCGGGGTGGGACGCTACAATGAGCAGTTCTTC | CASSLRGFGVGRYNEQFF
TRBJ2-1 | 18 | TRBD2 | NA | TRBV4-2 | TGTGCCAGCAGCCCCCGGACTAGCGGGGGGATTACCTACAATGAGCAGTTCTTT | CASSPRTSGGITYNEQFF
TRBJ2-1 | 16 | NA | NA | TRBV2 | TGTGCCAGTAGAGACCCGTTAGGCCACCCTAACAATGAGCAGTTCTTC | CASRDPLGHPNNEQFF
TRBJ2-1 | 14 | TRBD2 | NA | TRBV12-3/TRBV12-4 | TGTACCAGCACCCTAGCGGGGGGAGTAAATGAGCAGTTCTTC | CTSTLAGGVNEQFF
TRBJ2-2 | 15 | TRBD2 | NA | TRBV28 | TGTGCCAGCAGTTTTGGACTAGCATACACCGGGGAGCTGTTTTTT | CASSFGLAYTGELFF
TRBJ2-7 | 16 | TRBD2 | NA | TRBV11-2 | TGTGCCAGCGGCTACGAAGCTAGCGGGCGAAGTTACGAGCAGTACTTC | CASGYEASGRSYEQYF
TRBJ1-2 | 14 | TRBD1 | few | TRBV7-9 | TGTGCCAGCAGCGCGACAGGGTCTAACTATGGCTACACCTTC | CASSATGSNYGYTF
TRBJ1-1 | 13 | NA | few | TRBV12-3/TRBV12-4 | TGTGCCAGCACTAAAATACTGGGGAGCGGGGCTTTCTTT | CASTKILGSGAFF
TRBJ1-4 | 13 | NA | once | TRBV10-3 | TGTGCCATCAGTGACTACAGAAATGAAAAACTGTTTTTT | CAISDYRNEKLFF
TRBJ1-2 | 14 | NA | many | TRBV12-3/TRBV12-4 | TGTGCCAGCAGTCCGACAGGAGCTAACTATGGCTACACCTTC | CASSPTGANYGYTF
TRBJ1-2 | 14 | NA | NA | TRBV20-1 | TGCAGTGCTAGAGATCGGCTGCAGAACTATGGCTACACCTTC | CSARDRLQNYGYTF
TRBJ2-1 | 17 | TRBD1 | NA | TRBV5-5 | TGTGCCAGCAGCCTCCTGTACAGGGGCAGCTCCTACAATGAGCAGTTCTTC | CASSLLYRGSSYNEQFF
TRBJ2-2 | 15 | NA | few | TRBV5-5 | TGTGCCAGCAGCTTGCAGCCGGGGAACACCGGGGAGCTGTTTTTT | CASSLQPGNTGELFF
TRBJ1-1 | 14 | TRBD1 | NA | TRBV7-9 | TGTGCCAGCAGCACTGGACAGGGTCGCGCTGAAGCTTTCTTT | CASSTGQGRAEAFF
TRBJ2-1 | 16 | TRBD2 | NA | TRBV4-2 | TGTGCCAGCAGCCGTACCCGGGGACTAGACCACAATGAGCAGTTCTTC | CASSRTRGLDHNEQFF
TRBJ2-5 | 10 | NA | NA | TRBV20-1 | TGCAGTGCTAACCGAAAGACCCAGTACTTC | CSANRKTQYF
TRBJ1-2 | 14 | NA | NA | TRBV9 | TGTGCCAGCCTAGGGTCGGAAGGCAGCTATGGCTACACCTTC | CASLGSEGSYGYTF
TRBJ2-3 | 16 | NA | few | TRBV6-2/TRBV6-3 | TGTGCCAGCAGACCATTGGGGCCGACAGAAACAGATACGCAGTATTTT | CASRPLGPTETDTQYF
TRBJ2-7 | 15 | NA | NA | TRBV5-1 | TGCGCCAGCAGCTTGGTTGCAGGACCCTCCTACGAGCAGTACTTC | CASSLVAGPSYEQYF
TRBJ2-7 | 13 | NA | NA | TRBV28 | TGTGCCAGCTCGGGACTTCGCACCTACGAGCAGTACTTC | CASSGLRTYEQYF
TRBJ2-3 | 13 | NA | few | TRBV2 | TGTGCCAGCAGTGGCGAGGGAAGAGATACGCAGTATTTT | CASSGEGRDTQYF
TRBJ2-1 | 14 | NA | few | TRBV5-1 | TGCGCCAGCAGCTTGGACAGGGGAGGCAATGAGCAGTTCTTC | CASSLDRGGNEQFF
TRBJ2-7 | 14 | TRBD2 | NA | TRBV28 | TGTGCCAGCACAACGGGAGGTTTCTCCTACGAGCAGTACTTC | CASTTGGFSYEQYF
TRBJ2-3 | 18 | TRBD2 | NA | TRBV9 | TGTGCCAGCAGCGCGCTTGGGACTAGCGGGGCTAGCACAGATACGCAGTATTTT | CASSALGTSGASTDTQYF
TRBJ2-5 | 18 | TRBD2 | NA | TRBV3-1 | TGTGCCAGCAGCCTGAGGGATCGGGGAGCGGGAGGACGGAAGACCCAGTACTTC | CASSLRDRGAGGRKTQYF
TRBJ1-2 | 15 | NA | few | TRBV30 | TGTGCCTGGGCGTACGAGCACAGAAGTAACTATGGCTACACCTTC | CAWAYEHRSNYGYTF
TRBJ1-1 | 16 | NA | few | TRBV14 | TGTGCCAGCAGCCAAATGGGGGGACAACTGAACACTGAAGCTTTCTTT | CASSQMGGQLNTEAFF
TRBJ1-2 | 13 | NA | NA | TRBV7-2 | TGTGCCAGCAGCACACGGAACCCATCCCGCTACACCTTC | CASSTRNPSRYTF
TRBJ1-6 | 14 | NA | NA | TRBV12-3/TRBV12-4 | TGTGCCAGCAGTTTAATACAGTATAATTCACCCCTCCACTTT | CASSLIQYNSPLHF
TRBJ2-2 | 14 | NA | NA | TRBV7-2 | TGTGCCAGCAGCACCCAGACAGAATCCGGGGAGCTGTTTTTT | CASSTQTESGELFF
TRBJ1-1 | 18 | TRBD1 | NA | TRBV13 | TGTGCCAGCAGCGGGACAGGGGCTGTCTTAATTTGGCGGACTGAAGCTTTCTTT | CASSGTGAVLIWRTEAFF
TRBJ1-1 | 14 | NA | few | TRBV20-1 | TGCAGTGCTAGGCCTACAGGGATTGGAACTGAAGCTTTCTTT | CSARPTGIGTEAFF
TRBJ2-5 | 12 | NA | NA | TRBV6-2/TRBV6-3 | TGTGCCAGCAGTTACGTGAGCGAGACCCAGTACTTC | CASSYVSETQYF